The clone carrying this T cell receptor (beta chain) was seen a single time. The data were produced by immunoSEQ multiplex PCR, yet TCRdb's version contains in-frame clones alone and is incomplete. This sample has about 70,000 clones, with about 80% found just once. This entry is derived from a study of blood T cell repertoires in COVID-19. Study-wide background: From T cells, B-cell-depleted T cells, or PBMCs came the material, which was cDNA or gDNA.

The CDR3 covers 13 residues. V gave up 1 base and J gave up 8 bases, with 12 bases separating them. Germline CDR1 reads SGDLS; CDR2 reads YYNGEE. This TCR was recovered from a man aged 70-80 years who had recovered from COVID-19. What was sequenced was peripheral blood. The chain is built from TRBV9 and TRBJ1-2; possibly TRBD1 for D (6 bases). The CDR3 bases are TGTGCCAGCAGCGTAAATACAGGGTCCGGCTACACCTTC. This sequence encodes CASSVNTGSGYTF.